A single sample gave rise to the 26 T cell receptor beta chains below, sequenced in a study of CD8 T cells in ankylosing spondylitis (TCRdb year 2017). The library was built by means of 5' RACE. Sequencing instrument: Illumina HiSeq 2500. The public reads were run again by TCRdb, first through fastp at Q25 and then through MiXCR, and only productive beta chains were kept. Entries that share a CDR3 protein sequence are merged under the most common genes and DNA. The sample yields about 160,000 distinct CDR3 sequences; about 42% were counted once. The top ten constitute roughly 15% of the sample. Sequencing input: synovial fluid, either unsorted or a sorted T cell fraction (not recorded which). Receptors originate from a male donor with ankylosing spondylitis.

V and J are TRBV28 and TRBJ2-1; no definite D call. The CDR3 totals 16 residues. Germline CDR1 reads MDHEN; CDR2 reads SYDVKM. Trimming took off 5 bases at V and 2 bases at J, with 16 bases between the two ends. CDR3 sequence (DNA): TGTGCCAGCAGTCCGACCAACTCTGTCCCCTACAATGAGCAGTTCTTC. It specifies CASSPTNSVPYNEQFF.

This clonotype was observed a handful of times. This chain's CDR3 is CASSDGTSGFRNEQFF. CDR3 sequence (DNA): TGTGCCAGCAGTGACGGGACTAGCGGGTTCAGGAATGAGCAGTTCTTC. The gene calls are TRBV28 and TRBJ2-1; 12 bases map to TRBD2. V trimming: 5 bases; J trimming: 7 bases; junction bases outside the gene matches: 9. Germline CDR1 is MDHEN and CDR2 is SYDVKM. The CDR3 is 16 residues long.

CDR3: CASSLFKISTDTQYF. DNA for the CDR3: TGCGCCAGCAGCTTATTCAAGATTAGCACAGATACGCAGTATTTT. This chain links TRBV5-1 with TRBJ2-3; D is undetermined. This CDR3 comprises 15 residues. Trimming cost V 2 bases and J 0 bases, with 10 bases left between them. From germline, CDR1 is SGHRS and CDR2 YFSETQ.

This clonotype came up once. For the CDR3, the DNA is TGTGCCAGGTCGAGACTGGGGGGGATGAACACTGAAGCTTTCTTT. It specifies CARSRLGGMNTEAFF. V is TRBV7-9 and J is TRBJ1-1; D perhaps matches TRBD1 (5 bases). Germline V CDR1 and CDR2: SEHNR, FQNEAQ (reference sequence). This CDR3 contains 15 residues. With 9 bases removed from V and 0 bases from J, the gap between germline ends came to 17 bases.

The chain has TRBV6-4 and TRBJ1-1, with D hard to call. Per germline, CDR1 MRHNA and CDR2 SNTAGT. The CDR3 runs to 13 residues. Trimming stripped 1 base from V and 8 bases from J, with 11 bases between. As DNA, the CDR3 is TGTGCCAGCAGTGACTTCGAATCAGGCGAAGCTTTCTTT. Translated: CASSDFESGEAFF.

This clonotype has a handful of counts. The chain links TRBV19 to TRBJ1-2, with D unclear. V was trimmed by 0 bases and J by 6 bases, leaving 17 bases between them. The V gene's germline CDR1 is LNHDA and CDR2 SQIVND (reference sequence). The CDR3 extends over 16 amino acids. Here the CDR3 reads CASSIEASPMRDGYTF. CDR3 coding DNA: TGTGCCAGTAGTATAGAGGCCAGCCCCATGCGGGATGGCTACACCTTC.

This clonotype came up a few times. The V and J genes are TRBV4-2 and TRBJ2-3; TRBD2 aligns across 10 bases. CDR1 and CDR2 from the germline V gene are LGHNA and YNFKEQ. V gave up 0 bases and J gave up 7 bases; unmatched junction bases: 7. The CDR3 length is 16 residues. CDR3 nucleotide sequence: TGTGCCAGCAGCCAAGAACGCCTAGCGGGGGAGAATACGCAGTATTTT. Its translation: CASSQERLAGENTQYF.

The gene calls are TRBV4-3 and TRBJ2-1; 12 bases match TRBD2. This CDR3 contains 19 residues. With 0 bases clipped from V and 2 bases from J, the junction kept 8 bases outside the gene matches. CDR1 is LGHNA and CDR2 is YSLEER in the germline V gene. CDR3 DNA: TGCGCCAGCAGCCAAGATCGTGGACTAGCGGGACCCCCCTACAATGAGCAGTTCTTC. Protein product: CASSQDRGLAGPPYNEQFF.

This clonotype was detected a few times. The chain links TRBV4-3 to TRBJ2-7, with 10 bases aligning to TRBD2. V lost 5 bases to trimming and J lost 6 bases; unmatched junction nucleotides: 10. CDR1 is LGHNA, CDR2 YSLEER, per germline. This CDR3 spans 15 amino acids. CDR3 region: CASSSGASGRLEQYF. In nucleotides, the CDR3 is TGCGCCAGCAGCTCAGGGGCTAGCGGGAGACTCGAGCAGTACTTC.

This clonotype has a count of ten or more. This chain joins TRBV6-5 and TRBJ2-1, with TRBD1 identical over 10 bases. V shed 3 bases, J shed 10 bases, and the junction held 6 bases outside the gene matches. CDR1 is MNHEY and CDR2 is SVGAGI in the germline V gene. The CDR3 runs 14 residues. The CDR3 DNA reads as TGTGCCAGCAGTTATGGGACAGGGGCGCTAGAGCAGTTCTTC. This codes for CASSYGTGALEQFF.

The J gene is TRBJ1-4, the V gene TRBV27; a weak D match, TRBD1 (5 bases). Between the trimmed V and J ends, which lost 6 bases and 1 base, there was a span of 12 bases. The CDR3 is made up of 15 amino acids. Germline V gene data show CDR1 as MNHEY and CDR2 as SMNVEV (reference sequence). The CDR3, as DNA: TGTGCCAGCAGGGGCAGGGTAGAAACTAATGAAAAACTGTTTTTT. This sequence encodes CASRGRVETNEKLFF.

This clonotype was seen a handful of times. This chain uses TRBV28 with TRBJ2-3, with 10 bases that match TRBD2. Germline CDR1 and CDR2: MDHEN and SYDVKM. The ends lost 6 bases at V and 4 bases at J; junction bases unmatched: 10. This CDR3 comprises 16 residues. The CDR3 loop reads CASSLLGLARPDTQYF. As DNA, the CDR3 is TGTGCCAGCAGCCTTCTGGGACTAGCGAGGCCAGATACGCAGTATTTT.

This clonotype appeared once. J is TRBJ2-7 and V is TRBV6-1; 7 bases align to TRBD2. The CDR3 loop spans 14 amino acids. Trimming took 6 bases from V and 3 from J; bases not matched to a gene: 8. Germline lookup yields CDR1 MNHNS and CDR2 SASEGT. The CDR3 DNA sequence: TGTGCCAGCAGCCCCCTTGAGCGGGGCTACGAGCAGTACTTC. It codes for CASSPLERGYEQYF.

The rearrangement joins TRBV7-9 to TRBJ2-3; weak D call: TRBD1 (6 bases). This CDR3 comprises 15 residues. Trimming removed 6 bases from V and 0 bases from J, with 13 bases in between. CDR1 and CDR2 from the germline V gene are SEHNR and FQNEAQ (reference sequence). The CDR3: CASSATGISTDTQYF. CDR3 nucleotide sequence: TGTGCCAGCAGTGCCACAGGGATTAGCACAGATACGCAGTATTTT.

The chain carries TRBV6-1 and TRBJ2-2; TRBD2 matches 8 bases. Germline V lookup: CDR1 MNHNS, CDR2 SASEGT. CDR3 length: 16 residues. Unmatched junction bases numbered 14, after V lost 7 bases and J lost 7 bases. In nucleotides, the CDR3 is TGTGCCAGCACCCTGGCAGCGGGGGCCTCAGGCGGGGAGCTGTTTTTT. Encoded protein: CASTLAAGASGGELFF.

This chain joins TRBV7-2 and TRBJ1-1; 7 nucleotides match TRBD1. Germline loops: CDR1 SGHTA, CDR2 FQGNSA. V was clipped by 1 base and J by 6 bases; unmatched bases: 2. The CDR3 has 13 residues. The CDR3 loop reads CASSLDRGAEAFF. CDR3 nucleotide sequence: TGTGCCAGCAGCTTAGACAGGGGAGCTGAAGCTTTCTTT.

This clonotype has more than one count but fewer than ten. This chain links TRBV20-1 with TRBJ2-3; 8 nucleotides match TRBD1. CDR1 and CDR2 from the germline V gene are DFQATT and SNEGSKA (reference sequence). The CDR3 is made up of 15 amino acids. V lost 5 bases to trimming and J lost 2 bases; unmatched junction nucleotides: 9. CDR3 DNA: TGCAGTGCTCACGCTGGACAGGGCGACACAGATACGCAGTATTTT. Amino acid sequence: CSAHAGQGDTDTQYF.

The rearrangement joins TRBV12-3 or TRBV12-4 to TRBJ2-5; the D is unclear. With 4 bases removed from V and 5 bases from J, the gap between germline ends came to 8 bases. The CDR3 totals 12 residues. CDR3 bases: TGTGCCAGCAGTTCCCCCGGGGAGACCCAGTACTTC. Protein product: CASSSPGETQYF.

CDR3 region: CSAWTGDKNNQPQHF. CDR3 in DNA: TGCAGTGCCTGGACAGGGGATAAGAACAATCAGCCCCAGCATTTT. The V gene is TRBV20-1, the J gene TRBJ1-5; TRBD1 agrees at 9 bases. V lost 6 bases, J lost 3 bases, and 9 bases stayed unmatched. This CDR3 contains 15 residues. The germline gives CDR1 DFQATT, CDR2 SNEGSKA (reference sequence).

Here the CDR3 reads CASCGEPERYEQFF. Here the CDR3 DNA reads TGTGCCAGCTGCGGGGAACCGGAGCGTTATGAGCAGTTCTTC. The rearrangement joins TRBV12-3 or TRBV12-4 to TRBJ2-1; D perhaps matches TRBD2 (6 bases). V shed 8 bases and J shed 8 bases, with 19 bases lying between them. The CDR3 totals 14 residues.

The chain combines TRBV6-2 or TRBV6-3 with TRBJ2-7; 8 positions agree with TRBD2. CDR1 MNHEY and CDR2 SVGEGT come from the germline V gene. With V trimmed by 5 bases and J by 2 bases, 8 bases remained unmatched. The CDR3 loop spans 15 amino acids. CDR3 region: CASSRADSGTYEQYF. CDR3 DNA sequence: TGTGCCAGCAGTCGCGCAGATAGCGGGACCTACGAGCAGTACTTC.

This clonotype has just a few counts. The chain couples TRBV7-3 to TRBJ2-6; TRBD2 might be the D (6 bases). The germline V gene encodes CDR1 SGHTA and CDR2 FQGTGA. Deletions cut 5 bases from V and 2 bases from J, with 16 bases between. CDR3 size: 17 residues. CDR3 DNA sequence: TGTGCCAGCAGCACACCGGGGGACGGCGCTGGGGCCAACGTCCTGACTTTC. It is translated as CASSTPGDGAGANVLTF.

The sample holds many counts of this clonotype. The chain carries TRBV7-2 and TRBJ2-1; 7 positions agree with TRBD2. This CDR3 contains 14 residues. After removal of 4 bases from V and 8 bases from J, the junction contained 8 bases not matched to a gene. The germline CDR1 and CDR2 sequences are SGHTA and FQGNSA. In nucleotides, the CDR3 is TGTGCCAGCAGCTCCGGTGGCGGGAGTTATGAGCAGTTCTTC. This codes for CASSSGGGSYEQFF. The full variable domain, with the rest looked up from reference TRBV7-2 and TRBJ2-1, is GAGVSQSPSNKVTEKGKDVELRCDPISGHTALYWYRQSLGQGLEFLIYFQGNSAPDKSGLPSDRFSAERTGGSVSTLTIQRTQQEDSAVYLCASSSGGGSYEQFFGPGTRLTVL.

The CDR3 reads CASSYYAGELSPLHF. The CDR3 DNA reads TGTGCCAGCAGTTACTATGCAGGGGAGCTTTCACCCCTCCACTTT. The chain uses TRBV6-5 and TRBJ1-6; perhaps TRBD1 as D (6 bases). CDR3 length equals 15 residues. Trimming removed 1 base from V and 9 bases from J, with 13 bases in between. Germline lookup yields CDR1 MNHEY and CDR2 SVGAGI.

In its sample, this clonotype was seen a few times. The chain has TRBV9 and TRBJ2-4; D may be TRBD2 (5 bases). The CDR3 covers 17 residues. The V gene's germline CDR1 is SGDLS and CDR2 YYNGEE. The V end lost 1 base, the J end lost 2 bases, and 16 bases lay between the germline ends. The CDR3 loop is CASSVSAGVMSKNIQYF. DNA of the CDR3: TGTGCCAGCAGCGTATCGGCCGGGGTCATGTCCAAAAACATTCAGTACTTC.

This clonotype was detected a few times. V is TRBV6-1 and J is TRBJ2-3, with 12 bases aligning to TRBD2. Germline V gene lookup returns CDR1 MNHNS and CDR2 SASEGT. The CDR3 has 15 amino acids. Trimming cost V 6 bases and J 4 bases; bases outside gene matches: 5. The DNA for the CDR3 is TGTGCCAGCAGCCCTAGCGGGGGGGACGCAGATACGCAGTATTTT. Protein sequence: CASSPSGGDADTQYF.